This T cell receptor beta chain came from a study of monozygotic twins with inflammatory bowel disease. General study findings and limits: Nothing supported a single strong signal or clonotype that was associated with IBD.

CDR1 SGHRS and CDR2 YFSETQ come from the germline V gene. The CDR3 covers 15 residues. As for this clonotype: What it binds is not known.

TCRdb reanalyzed the 5' RACE reads, giving one entry per CDR3 protein sequence and no DNA. Its table lists approximately 400,000 distinct CDR3 sequences. The sequenced sample was blood. The receptor's source is a human donor with ulcerative colitis or Crohn's disease, or a healthy co-twin of an affected twin (not recorded which). The rearrangement uses TRBV5-1 and TRBJ2-4; TCRdb picks TRBD2, but there is no DNA to check that call. CDR3 residues: CASSLGESAKNIQYF.